In this sample, the clone carrying this T cell receptor (beta chain) turned up a few times. RNA transcripts served as the template for amplifying TCR beta CDR3 regions. TCR CDR3 regions were first amplified by RT-PCR with HTBI primers. From the multiplex PCR reads, TCRdb called clonotypes with MiXCR, one entry per CDR3 protein. This table holds hundreds of thousands of distinct CDR3 sequences, roughly 15% found once. This CDR3 has 16 residues. V lost 0 bases and J 0 bases, leaving 8 bases between the germline ends. Germline V gene data show CDR1 as MNHEY and CDR2 as SVGEGT. This sample is drawn from a study of T cells in Graves' hyperthyroidism and ophthalmopathy. Study-wide background: Before treatment of any kind, peripheral blood was taken at initial diagnosis.

Active moderate-to-severe ophthalmopathy, Clinical Activity Score at least 3, NOSPECS at least 4, under 3 months' duration. The diagnostic basis comprised clinical symptoms, serum thyroxine and TRAb, thyroid ultrasound and orbital computed tomography. The authors took PBMCs from about 9.5 ml fresh peripheral blood. Specimen: blood. This chain links TRBV6-2 or TRBV6-3 with TRBJ2-2, with a possible D match to TRBD2 (5 bases). The source of this sequence is a woman in her 50s with Graves' ophthalmopathy. The CDR3 reads CASSYSRTSNTGELFF. In DNA form, the CDR3 reads TGTGCCAGCAGTTACTCTAGGACTTCGAACACCGGGGAGCTGTTTTTT.